Listed here are 31 T cell receptor beta chains from one sample, sequenced in a study of shared clonotypes between healthy human individuals. Assay: immunoSEQ multiplex PCR; the TCRdb copy retains only in-frame clones and omits some. This table has around 1,900,000 clones, 90% to 95% appearing once. CD8 cells regarded as naive lacked CD45RO, were positively chosen for CCR7, and omitted terminally differentiated effector memory CD45RA+ cells. The sequencing sample was made of naive CD8+ T cells from PBMCs. These receptors all come from a man between 18 and 29 years old in good health. Some clones in this sample may be carry-over from other donors' samples.

This chain links TRBV27 with TRBJ1-2, with D hard to call. This CDR3 region has 15 residues. V shed 5 bases and J shed 2 bases, with 15 bases lying between them. The germline CDR1 and CDR2 sequences are MNHEY and SMNVEV (reference sequence). CDR3 loop: CASSQRAGGNYGYTF. Written as DNA, the CDR3 is TGTGCCAGCAGTCAAAGGGCTGGTGGGAACTATGGCTACACCTTC.

This chain connects TRBV7-8 to TRBJ2-7, with D possibly matching TRBD1 (5 bases). This CDR3 spans 12 amino acids. Trimming removed 3 bases at V and 4 bases at J, with 7 bases between. The germline CDR1 and CDR2 sequences are SGHVS and FQNEAQ. CDR3 nucleotide sequence: TGTGCCAGCAGCTTCTCAGGGTACGAGCAGTACTTC. It specifies CASSFSGYEQYF.

V is TRBV7-2 and J is TRBJ2-5, with no clear D. Trimming took 1 base from V and 5 from J, leaving 11 bases between them. Germline assignment: CDR1 SGHTA and CDR2 FQGNSA. CDR3 size: 14 residues. This chain's CDR3 is CASSLVELGETQYF. CDR3 DNA sequence: TGTGCCAGCAGCTTAGTCGAGCTCGGGGAGACCCAGTACTTC.

The chain employs TRBV10-3 and TRBJ2-7, with no clear D. The CDR3 extends over 14 amino acids. Trimming pared 0 bases from V and 0 bases from J, leaving 6 bases between. CDR1 and CDR2 from the germline V gene are ENHRY and SYGVKD. The CDR3: CAISESRASYEQYF. Written as DNA, the CDR3 is TGTGCCATCAGTGAGTCAAGGGCCTCCTACGAGCAGTACTTC.

The V gene is TRBV9, the J gene TRBJ2-2; no definite D call. Per germline, CDR1 SGDLS and CDR2 YYNGEE. The V and J ends lost 0 bases and 7 bases respectively, with 10 bases between them. This CDR3 has 14 residues. CDR3 DNA sequence: TGTGCCAGCAGCGTAGATCAAGTTGGCGGGGAGCTGTTTTTT. It is translated as CASSVDQVGGELFF.

The chain uses TRBV28 and TRBJ2-7; TRBD1 might be the D (6 bases). V shed 4 bases and J shed 0 bases, with 22 bases lying between them. CDR1 is MDHEN and CDR2 is SYDVKM in the germline V gene. This CDR3 comprises 18 residues. In DNA, the CDR3 is TGTGCCAGCAGTTCTCGAACCGCTACAGGGTTAAGCTCCTACGAGCAGTACTTC. Its protein product is CASSSRTATGLSSYEQYF. The full variable domain, its missing parts supplied by reference TRBV28 and TRBJ2-7, is DVKVTQSSRYLVKRTGEKVFLECVQDMDHENMFWYRQDPGLGLRLIYFSYDVKMKEKGDIPEGYSVSREKKERFSLILESASTNQTSMYLCASSSRTATGLSSYEQYFGPGTRLTVT.

V and J are TRBV5-4 and TRBJ2-1, with 10 positions matching TRBD2. Germline trimming cut 1 base from V and 10 bases from J; bases unmatched to any gene: 5. The CDR3 has 14 residues. Germline lookup yields CDR1 SGHNT and CDR2 YYREEE (reference sequence). This CDR3 reads CASSLSLAGLEQFF. The CDR3 DNA follows: TGTGCCAGCAGCTTGTCACTAGCGGGATTGGAGCAGTTCTTC. Looking up the rest from reference TRBV5-4 and TRBJ2-1 gives the full variable domain: ETGVTQSPTHLIKTRGQQVTLRCSSQSGHNTVSWYQQALGQGPQFIFQYYREEENGRGNFPPRFSGLQFPNYSSELNVNALELDDSALYLCASSLSLAGLEQFFGPGTRLTVL.

The rearrangement links TRBV7-9 to TRBJ2-5; no reliable D call. Trimming left V 1 base short and J 3 bases short, with 9 bases between. This CDR3 has 14 residues. Germline V gene sequence: CDR1 SEHNR, CDR2 FQNEAQ (reference sequence). The CDR3 bases are TGTGCCAGCAGCTTAGTGAGCAGTGAAGAGACCCAGTACTTC. It translates to CASSLVSSEETQYF.

This rearrangement joins TRBV9 to TRBJ1-1; D gene ambiguous. V lost 2 bases and J 3 bases, leaving 14 bases between the germline ends. The CDR3 is 15 amino acids. CDR1 is SGDLS and CDR2 is YYNGEE in the germline V gene. Here the CDR3 DNA reads TGTGCCAGCAGCGTCTATCAGGCCCGGGACACTGAAGCTTTCTTT. This gives the protein CASSVYQARDTEAFF.

With regard to this clone: Different DNA sequences within this sample yield the same CDR3. The rearrangement uses TRBV6-5 and TRBJ1-1; D is possibly TRBD1 (5 bases). This CDR3 is built from 14 residues. Germline CDR1 is MNHEY and CDR2 is SVGAGI. Trimming removed 6 bases at V and 1 base at J, with 12 bases between. The CDR3 DNA sequence: TGTGCCAGCAGCTCAGGGTTTCGGAACACTGAAGCTTTCTTT. Translation gives CASSSGFRNTEAFF.

A word on this clone: Distinct nucleotide sequences in the sample also encode this CDR3. The genes are TRBV27 and TRBJ2-7; TRBD2 is a possible D gene (7 bases). This CDR3 comprises 15 residues. CDR1 and CDR2 from the germline V gene are MNHEY and SMNVEV (reference sequence). V was cut by 3 bases and J by 2 bases, with 14 bases left in between. This chain's CDR3 is CASSLSGGATYEQYF. The CDR3 DNA is TGTGCCAGCAGTTTGTCGGGGGGCGCCACCTACGAGCAGTACTTC.

The genes are TRBV7-9 and TRBJ1-1, with D possibly being TRBD1 (5 bases). Germline lookup yields CDR1 SEHNR and CDR2 FQNEAQ (reference sequence). The CDR3 is made up of 16 amino acids. V was clipped by 5 bases and J by 1 base, with 17 bases between them. This CDR3 reads CASSPRAGRENTEAFF. The CDR3 DNA reads TGTGCCAGCAGCCCCAGGGCAGGGCGGGAGAACACTGAAGCTTTCTTT.

The rearrangement uses TRBV7-9 and TRBJ2-6; D possibly corresponds to TRBD1 (5 bases). This CDR3 contains 17 residues. Germline CDR1 reads SEHNR; CDR2 reads FQNEAQ (reference sequence). V lost 1 base and J 3 bases, leaving 13 bases between the germline ends. The chain's CDR3 is CASSLGPQGGGANVLTF. The CDR3 region has the DNA TGTGCCAGCAGCTTAGGGCCCCAGGGCGGTGGGGCCAACGTCCTGACTTTC.

V usage is TRBV7-6 and J usage is TRBJ2-7, with a tentative D call TRBD2 (6 bases). Per germline, CDR1 SGHVS and CDR2 FNYEAQ. The ends were cut back, 2 bases at V and 4 bases at J, with 12 bases in the middle. The CDR3 length is 14 residues. In DNA form, the CDR3 reads TGTGCCAGCAGCTTAAGGGACTGGAATTACGAGCAGTACTTC. It specifies CASSLRDWNYEQYF.

This chain connects TRBV7-7 to TRBJ2-7; possibly TRBD1 for D (5 bases). V was cut by 5 bases and J by 9 bases, with 20 bases left in between. Germline CDR1 and CDR2: SSHAT and FNYEAQ (reference sequence). The CDR3 runs 14 residues. CDR3 sequence: CASSTLTGERGQYF. The DNA for the CDR3 is TGTGCCAGCAGCACGCTTACAGGTGAGAGAGGGCAGTACTTC.

The chain recombines TRBV7-6 with TRBJ2-1, with D perhaps matching TRBD1 (6 bases). Germline lookup yields CDR1 SGHVS and CDR2 FNYEAQ. V was shortened by 1 base and J by 3 bases, with 16 bases between the two germline ends. The CDR3 contains 17 residues. The CDR3 sequence: CASSLVQGRAYYNEQFF. CDR3 in DNA: TGTGCCAGCAGCTTAGTTCAGGGGCGAGCGTACTACAATGAGCAGTTCTTC. Based on the CDR3 plus reference TRBV7-6 and TRBJ2-1, the full variable domain is GAGVSQSPRYKVTKRGQDVALRCDPISGHVSLYWYRQALGQGPEFLTYFNYEAQQDKSGLPNDRFSAERPEGSISTLTIQRTEQRDSAMYRCASSLVQGRAYYNEQFFGPGTRLTVL.

The V gene is TRBV7-9, the J gene TRBJ2-3, with D tentatively TRBD1 (5 bases). CDR3 length: 15 residues. Germline values: CDR1 SEHNR, CDR2 FQNEAQ (reference sequence). V lost 5 bases and J lost 6, with 18 bases in between. CDR3 protein: CASSPRDTGVDTQYF. The CDR3 coding sequence is TGTGCCAGCAGCCCCCGAGACACAGGTGTGGATACGCAGTATTTT.

This chain joins TRBV25-1 and TRBJ1-5; tentatively, D is TRBD1 (6 bases). This CDR3 is built from 15 residues. The germline CDR1 and CDR2 sequences are MGHDK and SYGVNS. V was shortened by 1 base and J by 3 bases, with 10 bases between the two germline ends. The CDR3 sequence: CASSEWGAPNQPQHF. CDR3 nucleotides: TGTGCCAGCAGTGAATGGGGGGCGCCCAATCAGCCCCAGCATTTT.

For this clone: The same CDR3 also results from other DNA sequences found in this sample. The chain joins TRBV27 to TRBJ2-3; TRBD2 might be the D (5 bases). CDR1 and CDR2 from the germline V gene are MNHEY and SMNVEV (reference sequence). The CDR3 length is 13 residues. Trimming took 0 bases from V and 5 from J, leaving 6 bases between them. Written as DNA, the CDR3 is TGTGCCAGCAGTTTATCGAGGGTAGATACGCAGTATTTT. Protein product: CASSLSRVDTQYF.

The V gene is TRBV16, the J gene TRBJ1-2; D uncertain. Per the germline V gene, CDR1 is KGHSY and CDR2 is FQNENV. V lost 8 bases, J lost 6 bases, and 22 bases lay in between. This CDR3 has 15 residues. CDR3 coding DNA: TGTGCCAGCTTAAACTCGACACGGGCGGTTAATGGCTACACCTTC. Translating it yields CASLNSTRAVNGYTF.

As DNA, the CDR3 is TGTGCCACCGTATCGGCGACGCAAGAGACCCAGTACTTC. Translation gives CATVSATQETQYF. The chain couples TRBV10-3 to TRBJ2-5; no firm D call. Germline loops: CDR1 ENHRY, CDR2 SYGVKD. V was clipped by 10 bases and J by 2 bases, with 14 bases between them. The CDR3 length is 13 residues.

This chain uses TRBV28 with TRBJ2-3, with D perhaps being TRBD1 or TRBD2 (5 bases each). The CDR3 is made up of 15 amino acids. V was clipped by 3 bases and J by 5 bases, with 15 bases between them. Per germline, CDR1 MDHEN and CDR2 SYDVKM. The CDR3 sequence: CASSFPGTPGDTQYF. The CDR3 DNA reads TGTGCCAGCAGTTTTCCAGGGACGCCAGGAGATACGCAGTATTTT. Together with reference TRBV28 and TRBJ2-3, the CDR3 gives the full variable domain: DVKVTQSSRYLVKRTGEKVFLECVQDMDHENMFWYRQDPGLGLRLIYFSYDVKMKEKGDIPEGYSVSREKKERFSLILESASTNQTSMYLCASSFPGTPGDTQYFGPGTRLTVL.

In the case of this clone: This CDR3 is also generated by other DNA sequences in the sample. The rearrangement uses TRBV29-1 and TRBJ2-7; a weak D match, TRBD2 (6 bases). The germline CDR1 and CDR2 sequences are SQVTM and ANQGSEA. The CDR3 spans 13 residues. V lost 3 bases and J lost 2, with 11 bases in between. CDR3 in amino acids: CSVEEGRPYEQYF. In nucleotides, the CDR3 is TGCAGCGTTGAGGAGGGGAGACCCTACGAGCAGTACTTC.

This clone has a single count. This chain uses TRBV29-1 with TRBJ2-7, with D hard to call. The germline V gene encodes CDR1 SQVTM and CDR2 ANQGSEA. This CDR3 is 15 amino acids long. Between the trimmed V and J ends, which lost 5 bases and 5 bases, there was a span of 22 bases. CDR3 DNA: TGCAGCGTTCGCCTTCCTGTTGCCCGAGTGGACGAGCAGTACTTC. Translating gives CSVRLPVARVDEQYF.

The V and J genes are TRBV29-1 and TRBJ2-1; weak D call: TRBD2 (5 bases). Trimming stripped 5 bases from V and 11 bases from J, with 13 bases between. Germline V gives CDR1 SQVTM, CDR2 ANQGSEA. CDR3 length: 11 residues. The DNA of the CDR3 is TGCAGCGTTATGGTCGGGGTTCAGCAGTTCTTC. Translated: CSVMVGVQQFF.

This clone was counted only a few times. This chain uses TRBV7-9 with TRBJ1-2, with TRBD1 matching over 9 bases. This CDR3 has 15 amino acids. Germline CDR1 is SEHNR and CDR2 is FQNEAQ (reference sequence). V lost 3 bases, J lost 8 bases, and 10 bases stayed unmatched. The CDR3 is CASSFVGQGSEGYTF. For the CDR3, the DNA is TGTGCCAGCAGCTTTGTGGGACAGGGCTCGGAGGGCTACACCTTC.

V is TRBV7-9 and J is TRBJ2-3; D might be TRBD2 (5 bases). The CDR3 consists of 15 residues. Trimming stripped 5 bases from V and 5 bases from J, with 17 bases between. Germline V gene lookup returns CDR1 SEHNR and CDR2 FQNEAQ (reference sequence). The chain's CDR3 is CASSILAHREDTQYF. The CDR3 DNA reads TGTGCCAGCAGCATTCTAGCCCACCGGGAAGATACGCAGTATTTT.

The CDR3 loop is CASSPQDPYGYTF. CDR3 nucleotides: TGTGCCAGTAGTCCTCAGGATCCCTATGGCTACACCTTC. The chain couples TRBV19 to TRBJ1-2; D is uncertain. Germline loops: CDR1 LNHDA, CDR2 SQIVND (reference sequence). The CDR3 runs to 13 residues. V dropped 5 bases and J dropped 4 bases, with 11 bases sitting between them.

For the CDR3, the DNA is TGTGCCAGCAGCTTGCCGTGGACACGGACCTACGAGCAGTACTTC. Translated, it gives CASSLPWTRTYEQYF. The chain has TRBV5-8 and TRBJ2-7; D may be TRBD1 (5 bases). Germline CDR1 SGHTS, CDR2 YDEGEE. Trimming pared 1 base from V and 2 bases from J, leaving 13 bases between. The CDR3 loop spans 15 amino acids.

The chain is built from TRBV18 and TRBJ2-1, with 12 bases identical to TRBD2. CDR3 length: 17 amino acids. Trimming cost V 3 bases and J 5 bases; bases outside gene matches: 8. The germline V gene has CDR1 KGHSH and CDR2 LQKENI. In DNA, the CDR3 is TGTGCCAGCTCACCGGGCCCTAGCGGGAGGGTTAACAATGAGCAGTTCTTC. It specifies CASSPGPSGRVNNEQFF.

The chain uses TRBV13 and TRBJ2-1; 9 bases agree with TRBD2. In germline, CDR1 is PRHDT, CDR2 FYEKMQ (reference sequence). Germline trimming cut 9 bases from V and 1 base from J; bases unmatched to any gene: 1. CDR3 size: 13 residues. The CDR3 here is CASTSGSYNEQFF. DNA of the CDR3: TGTGCCAGTACTAGCGGGTCCTACAATGAGCAGTTCTTC.